This record covers a single TCR beta chain. Its antigen is not known. This record comes from a study of T cells after yellow fever vaccination. The CDR3 totals 16 residues. Germline CDR1 is SGHVS and CDR2 is FNYEAQ. V lost 5 bases to trimming and J lost 2 bases, with 17 bases between them. Study findings and constraints: After the booster, over 95% of CD4 and 88% of CD8 primary-response clones were re-detected.

TCRdb used MiXCR to reprocess the 5' RACE reads, holding one entry per CDR3 protein. The data show under 300,000 distinct CDR3 sequences, 6.9% seen once. The rearrangement links TRBV7-6 to TRBJ2-3; a possible D gene is TRBD1 (5 bases). This material consisted of CD4+ T cells sorted from PBMCs, taken 15 days after the yellow fever booster vaccination. This receptor was obtained from a man between 25 and 39 years old who received the YFV17D yellow fever vaccine. The DNA of the CDR3 is TGTGCCAGCAGCCTGCGAAGGGGTCGCTCCACAGATACGCAGTATTTT. Translating it yields CASSLRRGRSTDTQYF.